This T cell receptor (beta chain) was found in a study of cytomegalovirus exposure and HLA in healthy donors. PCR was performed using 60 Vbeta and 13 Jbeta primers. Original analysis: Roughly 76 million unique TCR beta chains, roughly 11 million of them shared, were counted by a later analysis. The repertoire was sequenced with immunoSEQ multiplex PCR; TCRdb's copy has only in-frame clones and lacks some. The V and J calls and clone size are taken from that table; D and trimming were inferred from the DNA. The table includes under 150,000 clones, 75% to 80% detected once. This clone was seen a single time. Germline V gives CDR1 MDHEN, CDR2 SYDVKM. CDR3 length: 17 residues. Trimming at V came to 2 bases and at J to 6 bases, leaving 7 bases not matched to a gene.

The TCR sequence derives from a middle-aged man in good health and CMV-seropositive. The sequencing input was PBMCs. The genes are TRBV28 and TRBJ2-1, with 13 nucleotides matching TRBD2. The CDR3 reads CASSLSGLAGAFNEQFF. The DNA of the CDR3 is TGTGCCAGCAGTTTAAGCGGACTAGCGGGAGCTTTCAATGAGCAGTTCTTC.